Sequencing of this TCR beta chain was carried out in a study of blood T cell repertoires in COVID-19. Turning to the study itself: Specimens from acute and convalescent COVID-19 originated in the United States, Italy and Spain. From T cells, B-cell-depleted T cells, or PBMCs came the material, which was cDNA or gDNA.

In the study's own analysis: From reference gene primer amplification, estimates of nucleated cell counts were derived. The method was immunoSEQ multiplex PCR; TCRdb's version includes in-frame clones alone and lacks a portion of them. V, J and clone size are those of that table, while D and trimming were read from the DNA. The sample yields 300,000 or so clones, roughly 83% seen once. Trimming shortened V by 5 bases and J by 7 bases, and 12 bases separated the two germline ends. The CDR3 runs to 13 residues. In germline, CDR1 is MNHEY, CDR2 SMNVEV (reference sequence). Source material: peripheral blood. This TCR derives from a woman between 45 and 60 years old with acute or convalescent COVID-19. The chain employs TRBV27 and TRBJ1-3, with D possibly being TRBD1 (5 bases). In nucleotides, the CDR3 is TGTGCCAGCAGTATTGGCCGGGGGAACACCATATATTTT. Translated: CASSIGRGNTIYF.